This T cell receptor beta chain was sequenced during a study of cytomegalovirus exposure and HLA in healthy donors. PCR used 60 Vbeta primers and 13 Jbeta primers. Profiled with immunoSEQ multiplex PCR; TCRdb holds only in-frame clones, not every one. The sample carries just over 150,000 clones, around 80% recorded once. Trimming at V came to 4 bases and at J to 7 bases, leaving 8 bases not matched to a gene. This CDR3 region has 15 residues. Looked up from germline, CDR1 is MNHEY and CDR2 is SVGAGI. Whole-study results and caveats: A later look showed TCR association rates differing by HLA locus, highest for DRB1 and lowest for HLA-C. Many donors carried some public TCRs, although rarity characterized most TCR sequences.

On this clone itself: Its target is not known.

What was sequenced was PBMCs. The receptor comes from a man over 45 in good health and CMV-seropositive. The gene calls are TRBV6-5 and TRBJ2-1, with TRBD2 identical over 9 bases. For the CDR3, the DNA is TGTGCCAGCAGTTTAATTAGCGGGGGCTGGAATGAGCAGTTCTTC. Translated: CASSLISGGWNEQFF.